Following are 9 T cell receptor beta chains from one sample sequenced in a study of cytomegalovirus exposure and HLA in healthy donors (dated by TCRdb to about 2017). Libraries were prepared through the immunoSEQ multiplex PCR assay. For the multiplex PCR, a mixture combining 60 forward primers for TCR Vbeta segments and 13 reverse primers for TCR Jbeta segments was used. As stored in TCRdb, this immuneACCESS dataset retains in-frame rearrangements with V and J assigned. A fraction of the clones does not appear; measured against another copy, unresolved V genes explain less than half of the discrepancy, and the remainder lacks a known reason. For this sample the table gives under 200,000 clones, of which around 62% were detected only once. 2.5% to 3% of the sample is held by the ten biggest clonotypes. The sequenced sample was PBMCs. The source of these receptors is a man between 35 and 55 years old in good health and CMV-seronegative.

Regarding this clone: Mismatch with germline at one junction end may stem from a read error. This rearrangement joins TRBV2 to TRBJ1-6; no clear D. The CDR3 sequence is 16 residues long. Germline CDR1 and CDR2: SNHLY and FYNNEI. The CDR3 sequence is CASTERSSSYNSPLHF. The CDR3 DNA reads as TGTGCCAGCACTGAACGCTCGAGCTCCTATAATTCACCCCTCCACTTT.

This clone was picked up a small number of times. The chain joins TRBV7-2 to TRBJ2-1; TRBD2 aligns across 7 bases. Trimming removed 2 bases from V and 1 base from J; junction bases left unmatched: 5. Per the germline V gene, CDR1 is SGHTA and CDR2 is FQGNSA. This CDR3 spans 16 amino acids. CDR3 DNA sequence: TGTGCCAGCAGCTTAAGCGGGACCTTATCCTACAATGAGCAGTTCTTC. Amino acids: CASSLSGTLSYNEQFF.

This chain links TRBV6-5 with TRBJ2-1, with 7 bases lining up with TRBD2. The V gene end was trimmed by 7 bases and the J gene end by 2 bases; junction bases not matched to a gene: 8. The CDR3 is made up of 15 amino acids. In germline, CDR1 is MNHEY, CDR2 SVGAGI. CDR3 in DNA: TGTGCCAGCATGGGGTGGGCGGGAGCCTACAATGAGCAGTTCTTC. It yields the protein CASMGWAGAYNEQFF.

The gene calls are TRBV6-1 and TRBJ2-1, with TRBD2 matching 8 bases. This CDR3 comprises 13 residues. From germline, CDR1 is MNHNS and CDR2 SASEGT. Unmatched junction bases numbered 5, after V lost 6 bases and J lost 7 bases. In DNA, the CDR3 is TGTGCCAGCAGGGGGACTAGTGGAAATGAGCAGTTCTTC. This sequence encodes CASRGTSGNEQFF.

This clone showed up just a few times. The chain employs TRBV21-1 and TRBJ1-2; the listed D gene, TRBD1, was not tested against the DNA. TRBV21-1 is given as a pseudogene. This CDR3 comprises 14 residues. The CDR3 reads CASSNRGRDDGYTF. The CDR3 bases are TGTGCCAGCAGCAACAGGGGGCGGGATGATGGCTACACCTTC.

CDR3 nucleotide sequence: TGTGCCAGTAGTGTAACTAGCGGGGGGCCCTCCAACATTCAGTACTTC. Protein product: CASSVTSGGPSNIQYF. This chain connects TRBV19 to TRBJ2-4, with 12 positions matching TRBD2. The CDR3 is 16 residues long. Germline loops: CDR1 LNHDA, CDR2 SQIVND (reference sequence). V dropped 5 bases and J dropped 7; count of bases not matched to a gene: 9.

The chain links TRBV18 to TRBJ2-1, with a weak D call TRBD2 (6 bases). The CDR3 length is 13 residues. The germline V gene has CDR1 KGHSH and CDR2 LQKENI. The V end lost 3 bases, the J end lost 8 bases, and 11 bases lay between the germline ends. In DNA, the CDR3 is TGTGCCAGCTCACCCGGGACTCTCGATGAGCAGTTCTTC. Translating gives CASSPGTLDEQFF.

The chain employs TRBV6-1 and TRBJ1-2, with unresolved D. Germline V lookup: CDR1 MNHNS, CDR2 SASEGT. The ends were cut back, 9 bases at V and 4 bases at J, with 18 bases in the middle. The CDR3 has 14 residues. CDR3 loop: CASALAKEGYGYTF. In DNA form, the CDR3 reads TGTGCCAGTGCTCTGGCGAAGGAGGGCTATGGCTACACCTTC.

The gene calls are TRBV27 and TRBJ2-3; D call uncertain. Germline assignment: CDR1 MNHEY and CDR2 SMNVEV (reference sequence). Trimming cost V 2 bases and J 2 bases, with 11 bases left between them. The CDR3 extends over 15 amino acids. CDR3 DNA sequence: TGTGCCAGCAGTTTAGATGGCCAGGCCACAGATACGCAGTATTTT. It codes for CASSLDGQATDTQYF.